This TCR beta chain was found in a study of blood T cell repertoires in COVID-19. The overall study: Researchers got acute and convalescent COVID-19 samples from the United States, Italy and Spain. Sample material is recorded as cDNA or gDNA derived from T cells, B-cell-depleted T cells, or PBMCs.

Germline CDR1 is MNHEY and CDR2 is SMNVEV (reference sequence). This CDR3 is built from 14 residues. The V end was cut by 8 bases, the J end by 1 base, with 14 bases between. In the source study's methods: It was from reference gene primer amplification that nucleated cell counts were estimated. The data were produced by immunoSEQ multiplex PCR, yet TCRdb's version contains in-frame clones alone and is incomplete. The DNA was the basis for D and trimming; V, J and clone size are from that table. The sample consists of around 120,000 clones, around 80% of them appearing once. The sequenced material came from peripheral blood. V gene TRBV27 combines with J gene TRBJ2-5; D possibly corresponds to TRBD2 (6 bases). The origin of this receptor is an older man with acute or convalescent COVID-19. The CDR3 region is CASGSEGAQETQYF. The CDR3 bases are TGTGCCAGCGGATCGGAGGGTGCCCAAGAGACCCAGTACTTC.